The 25 T cell receptor beta chains reported below all come from one sample, sequenced in a study of CD8+ T cells in alopecia areata. Treatment indicated: oral pan-JAK inhibitor, 5-10 mg twice daily. The authors extracted RNA and reverse transcribed it into cDNA as the sequencing template. TCRdb's table, derived via immunoSEQ multiplex PCR, lists solely in-frame clones and lacks some. The sample has 200,000 to 250,000 clones, about three fifths seen once. The starting material was CD4+ T cells sorted from blood, obtained at week 4, from a patient treated with tofacitinib. These receptors originate from a human donor with alopecia areata.

The rearrangement joins TRBV12-5 to TRBJ1-2; D unclear. V lost 0 bases and J 7 bases, leaving 9 bases between the germline ends. The CDR3 has 13 residues. The V gene's germline CDR1 is LGHNT and CDR2 FRNRAP. The CDR3 loop is CASGLVAGGGYTF. Written as DNA, the CDR3 is TGTGCTAGTGGTTTGGTGGCGGGTGGTGGCTACACCTTC.

The rearrangement uses TRBV4-3 and TRBJ1-5, with no clear D. Trimming left V 0 bases short and J 7 bases short, with 10 bases between. CDR1 is LGHNA, CDR2 YSLEER, per germline. The CDR3 is 14 amino acids. This CDR3 is CASSQDLGYQPQHF. Here the CDR3 DNA reads TGCGCCAGCAGCCAAGATCTGGGTTACCAGCCCCAGCATTTT.

This clone was observed a handful of times. The chain links TRBV30 to TRBJ1-6; D is undetermined. Germline CDR1 and CDR2: GTSNPN and SVGIG (reference sequence). The V end was cut by 4 bases, the J end by 6 bases, with 13 bases between. This CDR3 contains 14 residues. CDR3 sequence (DNA): TGTGCCTGGACAAAGGGTGGAGGTAATTCACCCCTCCACTTT. Amino acids: CAWTKGGGNSPLHF. The whole variable domain, remainder taken from reference TRBV30 and TRBJ1-6, is SQTIHQWPATLVQPVGSPLSLECTVEGTSNPNLYWYRQAAGRGLQLLFYSVGIGQISSEVPQNLSASRPQDRQFILSSKKLLLSDSGFYLCAWTKGGGNSPLHFGNGTRLTVT.

V and J are TRBV2 and TRBJ2-6; D uncertain. This CDR3 is built from 13 residues. V lost 3 bases, J lost 1 base, and 1 base lay in between. The germline V gene encodes CDR1 SNHLY and CDR2 FYNNEI. CDR3 in DNA: TGTGCCAGCAGTGATTCTGGGGCCAACGTCCTGACTTTC. Amino acid sequence: CASSDSGANVLTF.

Only a few counts were recorded for this clone. The chain carries TRBV7-2 and TRBJ1-2; 7 positions agree with TRBD1. J gave up 3 bases and V 2 bases, and 6 bases lay outside the gene matches. The germline gives CDR1 SGHTA, CDR2 FQGNSA. This CDR3 is built from 15 residues. CDR3 in DNA: TGTGCCAGCAGCTTAAGTACAGGGGAGTACTATGGCTACACCTTC. Translation: CASSLSTGEYYGYTF.

V and J are TRBV30 and TRBJ2-3, with D perhaps TRBD2 (6 bases). Germline CDR1 reads GTSNPN; CDR2 reads SVGIG (reference sequence). The CDR3 is 12 residues long. V lost 7 bases, J lost 6 bases, and 14 bases lay in between. CDR3 region: CAFSLGGDTQYF. In DNA form, the CDR3 reads TGTGCCTTTTCCCTTGGGGGGGATACGCAGTATTTT.

The chain recombines TRBV27 with TRBJ2-7; tentatively, D is TRBD2 (7 bases). Between the trimmed V and J ends, which lost 6 bases and 2 bases, there was a span of 17 bases. Germline V gene sequence: CDR1 MNHEY, CDR2 SMNVEV (reference sequence). CDR3 length equals 15 residues. The CDR3 DNA follows: TGTGCCAGCAGCCCGCTTGCGGGGGCCCCCTACGAGCAGTACTTC. This translates into CASSPLAGAPYEQYF.

This sequence joins TRBV4-2 and TRBJ1-2; D is uncertain. Germline V gene sequence: CDR1 LGHNA, CDR2 YNFKEQ. Trimming stripped 1 base from V and 7 bases from J, with 7 bases between. This CDR3 region has 12 residues. CDR3 amino acids: CASSQGESGYTF. Written as DNA, the CDR3 is TGTGCCAGCAGCCAAGGGGAGTCTGGCTACACCTTC.

The chain employs TRBV25-1 and TRBJ2-5, with D possibly being TRBD1 or TRBD2 (5 bases each). The germline gives CDR1 MGHDK, CDR2 SYGVNS. Trimming pared 5 bases from V and 1 base from J, leaving 8 bases between. CDR3 length: 13 amino acids. CDR3 in DNA: TGTGCCAGCAGTCTGGGGGTCCAAGAGACCCAGTACTTC. Translation: CASSLGVQETQYF.

The chain has TRBV30 and TRBJ1-3; 7 bases are shared with TRBD1. Trimming at V came to 8 bases and at J to 6 bases, leaving 4 bases not matched to a gene. CDR3 length: 11 amino acids. Germline V gene data show CDR1 as GTSNPN and CDR2 as SVGIG (reference sequence). The CDR3 DNA reads as TGTGCCCGACAGGGCTTAAACACCATATATTTT. Amino acid sequence: CARQGLNTIYF.

The chain links TRBV9 to TRBJ2-1; D is unresolved. Trimming removed 5 bases from V and 0 bases from J, with 6 bases in between. Looked up from germline, CDR1 is SGDLS and CDR2 is YYNGEE. CDR3 length: 13 amino acids. As DNA, the CDR3 is TGTGCCAGCAGGCCTAGCTCCTACAATGAGCAGTTCTTC. Amino acid sequence: CASRPSSYNEQFF.

The chain links TRBV25-1 to TRBJ2-7; 8 nucleotides line up with TRBD1. The CDR3 consists of 15 residues. Germline V gene lookup returns CDR1 MGHDK and CDR2 SYGVNS. With V trimmed by 6 bases and J by 4 bases, 11 bases remained unmatched. CDR3 in amino acids: CASRPAGGTAYEQYF. The CDR3 nucleotides read TGTGCCAGCAGACCAGCAGGGGGCACGGCGTACGAGCAGTACTTC.

This chain joins TRBV29-1 and TRBJ2-5, with D perhaps given as TRBD1 or TRBD2 (6 bases each). This CDR3 has 13 amino acids. Trimming pared 7 bases from V and 3 bases from J, leaving 15 bases between. Looked up from germline, CDR1 is SQVTM and CDR2 is ANQGSEA. CDR3 region: CSASEGVEETQYF. The CDR3 DNA follows: TGCAGCGCCTCGGAGGGGGTGGAAGAGACCCAGTACTTC.

This chain joins TRBV7-6 and TRBJ2-5; D might be TRBD1 or TRBD2, each matching 5 bases. The V end lost 4 bases, the J end lost 4 bases, and 13 bases lay between the germline ends. Germline CDR1 is SGHVS and CDR2 is FNYEAQ. CDR3 length: 14 residues. This CDR3 reads CASSSGVGGETQYF. CDR3 nucleotide sequence: TGTGCCAGCAGCTCTGGGGTTGGGGGAGAGACCCAGTACTTC.

J is TRBJ2-6 and V is TRBV29-1; 7 bases match TRBD1. CDR3 length: 15 residues. Germline-derived CDR1 and CDR2 are SQVTM and ANQGSEA. Unmatched junction bases numbered 4, after V lost 5 bases and J lost 0 bases. CDR3 loop: CSVTGAYSGANVLTF. Here the CDR3 DNA reads TGCAGCGTTACAGGGGCGTACTCTGGGGCCAACGTCCTGACTTTC.

Many counts were recorded for this clone. V usage is TRBV2 and J usage is TRBJ1-6; D may be TRBD1 (5 bases). The CDR3 is 17 residues long. V shed 4 bases and J shed 2 bases, with 15 bases lying between them. Per germline, CDR1 SNHLY and CDR2 FYNNEI. The CDR3 DNA reads as TGTGCCAGCAGTGGGCGGCCAGGGAGTACCTATAATTCACCCCTCCACTTT. Amino acids: CASSGRPGSTYNSPLHF.

The DNA for the CDR3 is TGTGCCAGCAGGCCCGGACTGCTGGAGAACAATGAGCAGTTCTTC. This gives the protein CASRPGLLENNEQFF. The genes are TRBV5-6 and TRBJ2-1; the D gene is possibly TRBD2 (5 bases). The germline CDR1 and CDR2 sequences are SGHDT and YYEEEE. The V end lost 5 bases, the J end lost 5 bases, and 17 bases lay between the germline ends. There are 15 residues in the CDR3.

The J gene is TRBJ2-1, the V gene TRBV11-2, with TRBD1 identical over 9 bases. V lost 2 bases and J lost 8; bases outside the gene matches: 7. There are 15 residues in the CDR3. CDR1 is SGHAT, CDR2 FQNNGV, per germline. The CDR3 DNA is TGTGCCAGCAGCTTAACAAAGACAGGGGGTTATGAGCAGTTCTTC. It specifies CASSLTKTGGYEQFF. The full variable domain, rest sourced from reference TRBV11-2 and TRBJ2-1, is EAGVAQSPRYKIIEKRQSVAFWCNPISGHATLYWYQQILGQGPKLLIQFQNNGVVDDSQLPKDRFSAERLKGVDSTLKIQPAKLEDSAVYLCASSLTKTGGYEQFFGPGTRLTVL.

The chain couples TRBV7-2 to TRBJ2-1; no clear D gene. CDR1 SGHTA and CDR2 FQGNSA come from the germline V gene. The V and J ends lost 5 bases and 6 bases respectively, with 17 bases between them. The CDR3 consists of 15 residues. The CDR3 sequence is CASSPESTAVNEQFF. The CDR3 DNA sequence: TGTGCCAGCAGCCCAGAGTCAACGGCCGTCAATGAGCAGTTCTTC.

The chain joins TRBV20-1 to TRBJ2-4; TRBD1 agrees at 7 bases. Looked up from germline, CDR1 is DFQATT and CDR2 is SNEGSKA (reference sequence). The V segment lost 6 bases and the J segment 9 bases; nucleotides outside the gene matches: 5. This CDR3 is 11 amino acids long. In DNA form, the CDR3 reads TGCAGTGCCCCGACAGGGACCATTCAGTACTTC. Encoded protein: CSAPTGTIQYF.

This chain links TRBV11-1 with TRBJ2-4, with TRBD1 matching over 8 bases. In germline, CDR1 is SGHAT, CDR2 FQDESV (reference sequence). The V and J ends lost 4 bases and 0 bases, in that order; junction bases with no gene match: 5. The CDR3 runs to 16 residues. CDR3 DNA sequence: TGTGCCAGCAGCTCGGGGGACAGGTTAGCCAAAAACATTCAGTACTTC. Its protein is CASSSGDRLAKNIQYF.

This clone was seen a few times. The rearrangement uses TRBV12-5 and TRBJ2-3; 10 bases fit TRBD2. V shed 2 bases and J 0 bases; nucleotides not matched to a gene: 2. CDR3 size: 16 residues. From germline, CDR1 is LGHNT and CDR2 FRNRAP. The CDR3 protein is CASGLILAGSTDTQYF. CDR3 nucleotides: TGTGCTAGTGGTTTGATACTAGCGGGGAGCACAGATACGCAGTATTTT.

This rearrangement joins TRBV4-1 to TRBJ1-2, with no clear D. The CDR3 length is 15 residues. Germline assignment: CDR1 MGHRA and CDR2 YSYEKL. Trimming shortened V by 3 bases and J by 5 bases, and 16 bases separated the two germline ends. The CDR3 is CASSQMATVLYGYTF. The CDR3 nucleotides are TGCGCCAGCAGCCAGATGGCAACAGTGCTTTATGGCTACACCTTC.

The V gene is TRBV2, the J gene TRBJ2-4; the match to TRBD2 covers 7 bases. This CDR3 has 14 residues. Unmatched junction bases numbered 7, after V lost 7 bases and J lost 4 bases. CDR1 is SNHLY and CDR2 is FYNNEI in the germline V gene. The CDR3 loop reads CASKGAGLKNIQYF. CDR3 nucleotide sequence: TGTGCCAGCAAGGGAGCGGGGCTTAAAAACATTCAGTACTTC.

The chain is built from TRBV30 and TRBJ1-1, with 7 nucleotides matching TRBD1. After removal of 3 bases from V and 2 bases from J, the junction contained 6 bases not matched to a gene. CDR3 size: 14 residues. Germline assignment: CDR1 GTSNPN and CDR2 SVGIG (reference sequence). The CDR3 region has the DNA TGTGCCTGGAGGACAGGGTGGGAAAACACTGAAGCTTTCTTT. Its translation is CAWRTGWENTEAFF. Together with reference TRBV30 and TRBJ1-1, the CDR3 gives the full variable domain: SQTIHQWPATLVQPVGSPLSLECTVEGTSNPNLYWYRQAAGRGLQLLFYSVGIGQISSEVPQNLSASRPQDRQFILSSKKLLLSDSGFYLCAWRTGWENTEAFFGQGTRLTVV.